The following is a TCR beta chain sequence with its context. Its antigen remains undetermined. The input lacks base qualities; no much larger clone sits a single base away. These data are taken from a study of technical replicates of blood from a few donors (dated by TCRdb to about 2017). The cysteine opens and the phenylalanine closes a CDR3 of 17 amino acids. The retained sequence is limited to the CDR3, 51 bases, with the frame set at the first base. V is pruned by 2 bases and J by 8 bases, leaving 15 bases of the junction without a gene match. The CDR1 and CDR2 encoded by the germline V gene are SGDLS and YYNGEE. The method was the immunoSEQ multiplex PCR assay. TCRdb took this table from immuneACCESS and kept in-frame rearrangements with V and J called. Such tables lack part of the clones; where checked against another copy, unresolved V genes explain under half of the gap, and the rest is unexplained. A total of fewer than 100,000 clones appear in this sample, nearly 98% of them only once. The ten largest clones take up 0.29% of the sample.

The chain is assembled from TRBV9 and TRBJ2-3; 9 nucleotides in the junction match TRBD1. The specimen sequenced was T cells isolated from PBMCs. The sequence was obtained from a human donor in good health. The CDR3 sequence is CASSVTWTGDYRGTQYF. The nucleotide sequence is TGTGCCAGCAGCGTCACCTGGACAGGGGACTACAGAGGTACGCAGTATTTT.